This TCR beta chain originates from a study of early T cells in non-severe SARS-CoV-2 infection. The germline V gene encodes CDR1 SGHRS and CDR2 YFSETQ. Trimming took off 4 bases at V and 5 bases at J, with 14 bases between the two ends. CDR3 size: 14 residues. TCRdb ran MiXCR on the 5' RACE reads and lists one entry per CDR3 protein. The sample lists some 38,000 distinct CDR3 sequences, 3.5% to 5% occurring once. This clonotype has a count of ten or more. Sequenced material: whole blood. The clonotype comes from an adult who was a healthcare worker with PCR-confirmed SARS-CoV-2 infection or an uninfected control (not recorded which). This sequence joins TRBV5-1 and TRBJ2-3; a weak D match, TRBD2 (5 bases). The CDR3 reads CASSEGLAGDTQYF. In DNA form, the CDR3 reads TGCGCCAGCAGCGAAGGACTGGCGGGAGATACGCAGTATTTT.